What follows describes a single T cell receptor beta chain. The sample holds a few counts of this clone. It has no known antigen specificity. Base qualities are not at hand, and no much larger clone is one base apart. TCRbeta CDR3 regions were amplified from genomic DNA using the immunoSEQ Assay, a bias-controlled multiplex PCR. Per the original workflow: The number of nucleated cells in each sample was estimated by amplification of reference gene primers within the assay. To quantify the absolute abundance of each unique TCRbeta CDR3 rearrangement, sequence reads were collapsed and filtered. For each sample, productive Simpson clonality was calculated as the square root of Simpson's diversity index over productive rearrangements. TCRdb provides this immuneACCESS table in a form limited to in-frame rearrangements. Some clones are lacking; in checked studies, under half of them reflect an unresolved V gene, and why the rest are absent is not known. The V and J calls and clone size were taken over from that table, and D and trimming were inferred from the DNA. For this sample the table gives tens of thousands of clones, of which about 83% were detected only once. The top ten hold less than 60% of the sample.

The CDR3 covers 15 residues, taking in both the cysteine and the phenylalanine. Kept here is only the CDR3 DNA, which spans 45 bases and is read in frame from base 1. CDR1 and CDR2, per the germline V gene, are MNHEY and SVGAGI. The junction shows trimming of 8 bases on V and 4 bases on J, and the gene matches do not reach 10 bases of it. The data were taken from a study of blood T cell repertoires in COVID-19 (TCRdb year 2020). About the investigation overall: Samples from collaborators originated in the United States, Italy and Spain and spanned both the acute and convalescent phases of COVID-19. The material from the prospective study consisted of cDNA or gDNA derived from T cells, B-cell-depleted T cells, or PBMCs. Deeply sampled blood TCRbeta repertoires from subjects exposed to, actively infected with, or recovered from COVID-19 were included in the dataset. The repertoires were made available in a free public database intended to serve as a resource for research on the immune response to SARS-CoV-2. The samples were drawn from two sources: the first 160 participants of the ongoing ImmuneRACE study, and fewer than 1,500 subjects contributed by 6 global collaborators. A de-identified subject ID, COVID-19 status, age in years and sex were almost always included in the sample metadata. Where HLA class I and class II types were available, the types were taken from metadata supplied by the sample provider, not from assay-based typing.

Whole blood was collected in K2EDTA tubes by collaborating institutions according to the institutions' own protocols. For TCRbeta analysis, collaborators shipped samples in one of three forms: frozen whole blood, isolated PBMCs, or DNA extracted from either of those sample types. The study at large found these results: Clinical and demographic metadata were provided uncurated, with the amount varying by source and participant.

This clonotype was sampled from a human donor in a cohort sampled during active COVID-19. Sequencing was carried out using peripheral blood. The chain joins TRBV6-5 to TRBJ2-7, with TRBD2 matching 11 junction bases. The sequence in DNA is TGTGCCAGCTATCGCTTAGCGGGAGGGACGTACGAGCAGTACTTC. It translates as CASYRLAGGTYEQYF.